This T cell receptor beta chain was documented in a study of blood T cell repertoires in COVID-19. Authors' processing steps: Reference gene primers were amplified, and this amplification served to estimate nucleated cell counts. The assay was immunoSEQ multiplex PCR, and TCRdb's table has in-frame clones only and misses some. V and J calls and clone size are given by that table; D and trimming were obtained from the DNA. The data hold about 200,000 clones, with approximately 87% observed a single time. Concerning this clone: The sample contains more than one DNA sequence encoding this CDR3.

Germline assignment: CDR1 SNHLY and CDR2 FYNNEI. The CDR3 covers 15 residues. V lost 0 bases and J 4 bases, leaving 10 bases between the germline ends. This chain connects TRBV2 to TRBJ1-5; D gene unclear. The sequenced sample was peripheral blood. The TCR originated in a woman aged 70 to 79 with acute or convalescent COVID-19. CDR3 region: CASSEAAGGNQPQHF. The CDR3 region has the DNA TGTGCCAGCAGTGAAGCGGCAGGAGGGAATCAGCCCCAGCATTTT.